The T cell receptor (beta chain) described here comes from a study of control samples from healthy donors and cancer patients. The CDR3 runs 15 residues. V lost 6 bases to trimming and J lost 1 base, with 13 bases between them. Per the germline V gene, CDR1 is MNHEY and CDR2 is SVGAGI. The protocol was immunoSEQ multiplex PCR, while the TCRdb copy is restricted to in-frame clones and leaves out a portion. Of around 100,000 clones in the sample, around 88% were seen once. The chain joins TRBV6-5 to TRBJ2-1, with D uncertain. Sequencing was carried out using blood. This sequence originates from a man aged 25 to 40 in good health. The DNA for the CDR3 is TGTGCCAGCAGCCTCACGATGGGGTCCTACAATGAGCAGTTCTTC. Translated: CASSLTMGSYNEQFF.